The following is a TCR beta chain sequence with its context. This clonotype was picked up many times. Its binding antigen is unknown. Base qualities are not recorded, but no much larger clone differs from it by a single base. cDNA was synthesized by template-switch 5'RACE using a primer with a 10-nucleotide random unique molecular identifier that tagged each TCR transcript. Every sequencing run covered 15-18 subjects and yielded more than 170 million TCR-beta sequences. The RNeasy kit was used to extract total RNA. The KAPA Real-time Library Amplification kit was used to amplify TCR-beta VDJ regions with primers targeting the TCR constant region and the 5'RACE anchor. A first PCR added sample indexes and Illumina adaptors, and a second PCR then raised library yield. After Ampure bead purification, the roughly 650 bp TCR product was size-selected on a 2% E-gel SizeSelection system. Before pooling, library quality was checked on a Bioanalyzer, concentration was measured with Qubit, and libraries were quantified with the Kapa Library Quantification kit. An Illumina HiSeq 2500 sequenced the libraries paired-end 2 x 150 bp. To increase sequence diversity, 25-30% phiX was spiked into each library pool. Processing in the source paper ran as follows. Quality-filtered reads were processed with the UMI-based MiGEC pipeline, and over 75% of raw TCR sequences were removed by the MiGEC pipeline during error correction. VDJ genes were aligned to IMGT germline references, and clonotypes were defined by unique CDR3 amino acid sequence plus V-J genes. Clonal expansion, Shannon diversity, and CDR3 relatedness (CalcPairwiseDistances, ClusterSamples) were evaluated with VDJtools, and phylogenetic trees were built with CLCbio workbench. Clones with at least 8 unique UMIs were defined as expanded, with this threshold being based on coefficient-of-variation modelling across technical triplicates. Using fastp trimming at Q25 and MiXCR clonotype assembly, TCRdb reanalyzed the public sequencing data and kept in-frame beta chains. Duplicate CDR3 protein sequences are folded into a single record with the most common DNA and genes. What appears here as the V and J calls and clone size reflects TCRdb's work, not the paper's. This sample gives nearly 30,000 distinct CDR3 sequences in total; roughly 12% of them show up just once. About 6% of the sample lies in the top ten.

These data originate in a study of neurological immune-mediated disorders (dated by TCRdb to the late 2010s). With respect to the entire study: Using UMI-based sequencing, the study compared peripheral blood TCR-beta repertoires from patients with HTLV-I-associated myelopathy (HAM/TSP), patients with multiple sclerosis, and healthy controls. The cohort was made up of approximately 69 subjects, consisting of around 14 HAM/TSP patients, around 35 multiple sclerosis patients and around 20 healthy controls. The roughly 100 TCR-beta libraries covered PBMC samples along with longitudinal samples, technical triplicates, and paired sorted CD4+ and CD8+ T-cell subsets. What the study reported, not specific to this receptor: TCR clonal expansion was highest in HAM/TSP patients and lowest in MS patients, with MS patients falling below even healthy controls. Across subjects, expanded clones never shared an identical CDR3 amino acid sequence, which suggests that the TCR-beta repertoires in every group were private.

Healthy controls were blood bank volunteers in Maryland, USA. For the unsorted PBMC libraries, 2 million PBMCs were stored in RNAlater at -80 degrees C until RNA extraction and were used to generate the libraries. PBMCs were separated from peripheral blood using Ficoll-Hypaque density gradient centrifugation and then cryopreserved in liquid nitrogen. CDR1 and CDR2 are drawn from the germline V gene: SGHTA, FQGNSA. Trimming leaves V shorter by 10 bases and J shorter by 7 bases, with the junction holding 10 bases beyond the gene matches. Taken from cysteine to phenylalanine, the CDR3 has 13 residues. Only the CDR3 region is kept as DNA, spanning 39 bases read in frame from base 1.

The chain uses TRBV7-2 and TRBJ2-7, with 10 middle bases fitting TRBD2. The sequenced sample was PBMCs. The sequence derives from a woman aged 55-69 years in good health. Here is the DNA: TGTGCCATCCGGGGTGGAGCGGGGGGGGAGCAGTACTTC. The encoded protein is CAIRGGAGGEQYF.